Listed here are 9 T cell receptor beta chains from one sample, sequenced in a study of tumor-infiltrating lymphocytes in oesophageal squamous cell carcinoma. TCRdb used MiXCR to reprocess the PCR reads, holding one entry per CDR3 protein. This sample has about 22,000 distinct CDR3 sequences, with approximately 34% found just once. Sequenced sample: esophageal tumor tissue. These TCRs come from a female donor with esophageal squamous cell carcinoma.

This clonotype was recorded at least ten times. The V and J genes are TRBV6-6 and TRBJ1-1; a weak D match, TRBD1 (5 bases). Germline V gene sequence: CDR1 MNHNY, CDR2 SVGAGI (reference sequence). CDR3 length equals 16 residues. V was clipped by 2 bases and J by 0 bases, with 13 bases between them. DNA of the CDR3: TGTGCCAGCAGTTACCGTAGCAGGGAGTTGAACACTGAAGCTTTCTTT. It yields the protein CASSYRSRELNTEAFF.

Notes on this clonotype: Given the absence of the conserved phenylalanine or tryptophan at the CDR3 end, a read error is likely. The DNA is left out, because the CDR3 cannot be placed on it with certainty; the CDR3 is given as TCRdb lists it. This chain uses TRBV27 with TRBJ2-5; the D call TRBD1 from the table was never checked on the DNA. Per germline, CDR1 MNHEY and CDR2 SMNVEV (reference sequence). Termini included, the CDR3 measures 16 amino acids. The CDR3 spells CASRRDRGSYGYTFGS.

At least ten counts were recorded for this clonotype. The chain is built from TRBV4-1 and TRBJ1-1; the D is unclear. This CDR3 contains 13 residues. Germline V gives CDR1 MGHRA, CDR2 YSYEKL. V was cut by 0 bases and J by 11 bases, with 13 bases left in between. The CDR3 spells CASSQDPAAPAFF. As DNA, the CDR3 is TGCGCCAGCAGCCAAGATCCCGCAGCCCCCGCTTTCTTT.

This clonotype was seen a single time. CDR3 region: CASSPPGQVLYGYTF. Written as DNA, the CDR3 is TGTGCCAGTAGTCCACCGGGACAAGTGCTTTATGGCTACACCTTC. This sequence joins TRBV19 and TRBJ1-2, with D possibly matching TRBD1 (6 bases). Trimming took off 5 bases at V and 5 bases at J, with 18 bases between the two ends. From germline, CDR1 is LNHDA and CDR2 SQIVND (reference sequence). The CDR3 has 15 residues.

In this sample, this clonotype turned up many times. The chain combines TRBV7-9 with TRBJ2-7; 7 nucleotides line up with TRBD2. CDR1 and CDR2 from the germline V gene are SEHNR and FQNEAQ (reference sequence). V shed 5 bases, J shed 3 bases, and the junction held 10 bases outside the gene matches. CDR3 length equals 15 residues. The chain's CDR3 is CASSMDGAGSYEQYF. In nucleotides, the CDR3 is TGTGCCAGCAGCATGGATGGAGCGGGGAGCTACGAGCAGTACTTC.

The chain employs TRBV7-3 and TRBJ2-3, with 13 bases that match TRBD2. This CDR3 contains 14 residues. Germline assignment: CDR1 SGHTA and CDR2 FQGTGA. V was clipped by 5 bases and J by 6 bases; unmatched bases: 2. CDR3 protein: CASSAGLAGDTQYF. The CDR3 coding sequence is TGTGCCAGCAGCGCGGGACTAGCGGGGGATACGCAGTATTTT.

The V gene is TRBV27, the J gene TRBJ2-1, with 7 bases that match TRBD1. Germline V gene data show CDR1 as MNHEY and CDR2 as SMNVEV (reference sequence). The CDR3 covers 16 residues. V was clipped by 6 bases and J by 3 bases; unmatched bases: 11. DNA for the CDR3: TGTGCCAGCAGCCTAGGAGGACAGGCGTTCTACAATGAGCAGTTCTTC. Translation gives CASSLGGQAFYNEQFF.

The gene calls are TRBV6-1 and TRBJ2-1; 12 bases map to TRBD2. Near its end, the DNA agrees better with TRBJ2-5, so the J call may be wrong. This CDR3 comprises 15 residues. Looked up from germline, CDR1 is MNHNS and CDR2 is SASEGT. CDR3 DNA sequence: TGTGCCAGCAGACCACTAGCGGGAGGAGGCGAGACCCAGTACTTC. This encodes CASRPLAGGGETQYF.

The chain has TRBV12-3 or TRBV12-4 and TRBJ2-3; 8 nucleotides agree with TRBD1. Losses at the gene ends were 6 bases for V and 4 bases for J; bases not matched to a gene: 3. CDR3 length: 13 residues. CDR3 sequence (DNA): TGTGCCAGCAGGGACAGGGTTCCAGATACGCAGTATTTT. Translation gives CASRDRVPDTQYF.